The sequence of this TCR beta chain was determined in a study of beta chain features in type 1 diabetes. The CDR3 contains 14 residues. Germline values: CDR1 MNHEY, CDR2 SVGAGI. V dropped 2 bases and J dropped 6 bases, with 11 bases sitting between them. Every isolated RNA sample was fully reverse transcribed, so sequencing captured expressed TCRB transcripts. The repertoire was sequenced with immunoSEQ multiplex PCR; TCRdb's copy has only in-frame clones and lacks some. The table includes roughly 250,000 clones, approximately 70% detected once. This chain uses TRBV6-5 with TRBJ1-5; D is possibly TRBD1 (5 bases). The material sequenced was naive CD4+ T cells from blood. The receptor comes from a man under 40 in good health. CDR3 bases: TGTGCCAGCAGTTACCAGGCAGGGCTTCAGCCCCAGCATTTT. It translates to CASSYQAGLQPQHF.